Listed below are T cell receptor beta chains from one sample, sequenced in a study of shared clonotypes between healthy human individuals. Clones were read by immunoSEQ multiplex PCR, and TCRdb kept only the in-frame ones, dropping some. The sample comprises 1,500,000 or so clones, about 98.5% of which are singletons, and 0.36% rests with the top ten. Sequencing was performed on naive CD4+ T cells sorted from blood. Source of these receptors: a man in his thirties or forties in good health. The CDR3 runs from the conserved cysteine through the conserved F or W. A D gene is named only where the DNA matches it firmly. Clone size is given for some rows only: seen once, a few or many times, or a class if the clone is expanded.

v_gene: TRBV10-1; j_gene: TRBJ2-1; d_gene: NA; abundance: NA; CDR3aa: CASSEEPSSYNEQFF; CDR3nt: TGCGCCAGCAGTGAGGAGCCGAGCTCCTACAATGAGCAGTTCTTC
v_gene: TRBV19; j_gene: TRBJ1-4; d_gene: NA; abundance: NA; CDR3aa: CASRQAGNEKLFF; CDR3nt: TGTGCCAGTAGACAGGCTGGTAATGAAAAACTGTTTTTT
v_gene: TRBV19; j_gene: TRBJ1-3; d_gene: NA; abundance: once; CDR3aa: CASSIVGGRNTIYF; CDR3nt: TGTGCCAGTAGTATTGTTGGAGGGCGAAACACCATATATTTT
v_gene: TRBV7-3; j_gene: TRBJ2-3; d_gene: NA; abundance: NA; CDR3aa: CASSLRQGRTDTQYF; CDR3nt: TGTGCCAGCAGCTTAAGGCAGGGTCGCACAGATACGCAGTATTTT
v_gene: TRBV6-6; j_gene: TRBJ2-7; d_gene: NA; abundance: NA; CDR3aa: CASSYVAGWQYF; CDR3nt: TGTGCCAGCAGTTACGTCGCGGGGTGGCAGTACTTC
v_gene: TRBV7-8; j_gene: TRBJ2-1; d_gene: TRBD2; abundance: NA; CDR3aa: CASSERSGTSYEQFF; CDR3nt: TGTGCCAGCAGCGAAAGATCCGGGACTAGTTATGAGCAGTTCTTC
v_gene: TRBV5-8; j_gene: TRBJ2-3; d_gene: NA; abundance: NA; CDR3aa: CASTASIVSTDTQYF; CDR3nt: TGTGCCAGCACCGCTTCAATAGTAAGCACAGATACGCAGTATTTT
v_gene: TRBV7-6; j_gene: TRBJ1-2; d_gene: NA; abundance: NA; CDR3aa: CASSLAPRGGYGYTF; CDR3nt: TGTGCCAGCAGCTTAGCCCCACGGGGTGGCTATGGCTACACCTTC
v_gene: TRBV5-4; j_gene: TRBJ2-3; d_gene: NA; abundance: NA; CDR3aa: CASTRGGTVSTDTQYF; CDR3nt: TGTGCCAGCACTCGGGGGGGGACAGTGAGCACAGATACGCAGTATTTT
v_gene: TRBV10-2; j_gene: TRBJ2-3; d_gene: TRBD2; abundance: NA; CDR3aa: CASRPTTGTSGSGGDTQYF; CDR3nt: TGCGCCAGCAGACCTACAACCGGGACTAGCGGGAGCGGCGGGGATACGCAGTATTTT
v_gene: TRBV6-5; j_gene: TRBJ1-2; d_gene: TRBD1; abundance: NA; CDR3aa: CASRIPGTGYGYTF; CDR3nt: TGTGCCAGCAGGATCCCCGGGACAGGCTATGGCTACACCTTC
v_gene: TRBV4-3; j_gene: TRBJ1-1; d_gene: TRBD1; abundance: NA; CDR3aa: CASSHLRGTDSEAFF; CDR3nt: TGCGCCAGCAGCCACCTAAGGGGGACAGACTCGGAAGCTTTCTTT
v_gene: TRBV15; j_gene: TRBJ2-7; d_gene: TRBD2; abundance: once; CDR3aa: CATSSHSGGSSYEQYF; CDR3nt: TGTGCCACCAGCTCACACTCGGGGGGGAGCTCCTACGAGCAGTACTTC
v_gene: TRBV5-5; j_gene: TRBJ2-7; d_gene: TRBD2; abundance: NA; CDR3aa: CASRTGLAGNYEQYF; CDR3nt: TGTGCCAGCAGGACAGGACTAGCGGGGAACTACGAGCAGTACTTC
v_gene: TRBV9; j_gene: TRBJ2-2; d_gene: NA; abundance: NA; CDR3aa: CASSKQGLGELFF; CDR3nt: TGTGCCAGCAGCAAACAGGGACTGGGGGAGCTGTTTTTT
v_gene: TRBV7-9; j_gene: TRBJ1-1; d_gene: NA; abundance: NA; CDR3aa: CASSPATRYITEAFF; CDR3nt: TGTGCCAGCAGCCCCGCTACCCGATATATCACTGAAGCTTTCTTT
v_gene: TRBV2; j_gene: TRBJ2-7; d_gene: NA; abundance: NA; CDR3aa: CASSVREQYF; CDR3nt: TGTGCCAGCAGTGTTCGGGAGCAGTACTTC